Listed below are T cell receptor beta chains from one sample, sequenced in a study of glioma-infiltrating T cells. TCRdb re-derived calls from the multiplex PCR reads in MiXCR, one entry per CDR3 protein. The table has fewer than 500,000 distinct CDR3 sequences, about two fifths seen once. The sample was glioma tissue, nonneoplastic brain tissue, or PBMCs (not recorded which). These receptors came from a human donor with low-grade glioma or glioblastoma, undergoing nonglioma brain surgery, or in good health (not recorded which). Both conserved end residues are trimmed from each CDR3.

len	v_gene	j_gene	CDR3aa
13	TRBV28	TRBJ2-1	ASSRTSGLYNEQF
12	TRBV6-2/TRBV6-3	TRBJ2-1	ASSPGGYDNEQF
12	TRBV20-1	TRBJ2-7	SAPLDGRTYEQY
15	TRBV28	TRBJ2-1	ASSFSFSGSSYNEQF
12	TRBV27	TRBJ1-4	ASRRGASNEKLF
12	TRBV7-2	TRBJ1-5	ASSLFDSNQPQH
14	TRBV15	TRBJ2-1	ATSSRRDPSYNEQF
14	TRBV7-3	TRBJ2-1	TSSKGDGTTYNEQF
15	TRBV4-2	TRBJ2-3	ASGQGLAGGSTDTQY
12	TRBV20-1	TRBJ2-1	SAPGLALYNEQF
10	TRBV6-2/TRBV6-3	TRBJ1-1	ASSYVDTEAF
19	TRBV12-3/TRBV12-4	TRBJ2-5	ASSYGRTSGSFGVFGETQY
11	TRBV11-1	TRBJ1-4	AIKAGPNEKLF
12	TRBV5-1	TRBJ2-1	ASSLRLANNEQF
11	TRBV6-2/TRBV6-3	TRBJ2-7	ASARTGVYEQY
10	TRBV20-1	TRBJ1-4	SASRPNEKLF
14	TRBV6-2/TRBV6-3	TRBJ2-3	ASSYYAGGFADTQY
12	TRBV12-3/TRBV12-4	TRBJ1-5	ASSFGGDSHPQH
12	TRBV6-1	TRBJ2-1	ASSEREGNNEQF
9	TRBV6-5	TRBJ2-7	ASSYRQKQY
15	TRBV28	TRBJ1-2	ASSMLYQGYTNYGYT
13	TRBV28	TRBJ1-1	ASSLAGIMNTEAF
12	TRBV27	TRBJ2-3	ASSHQGITDTQY
13	TRBV20-1	TRBJ1-5	SASPTGLSNQPQH
13	TRBV7-2	TRBJ2-1	ASSWVAVSYNEQF